The table lists the clone carrying this T cell receptor beta chain with many counts. Antigen unknown. TCRdb re-derived calls from the 5' RACE reads in MiXCR, one entry per CDR3 protein. Among more than 25,000 distinct CDR3 sequences listed, about 16% were seen once. This entry belongs to a study of T-cell memory formation after mild COVID-19. Study background: TCR clusters largely stayed donor specific.

Germline CDR1 reads MGHDK; CDR2 reads SYGVNS. V lost 2 bases and J 0 bases, leaving 11 bases between the germline ends. This CDR3 region has 15 residues. Overall study findings and caveats: While clones contracting from day 15 to 85 were balanced between CD4 and CD8, later expanders leaned CD4+. Whether second-wave clones peaking at day 37 were SARS-CoV-2 specific went unconfirmed.

This chain joins TRBV25-1 and TRBJ2-7; perhaps TRBD2 as D (6 bases). The source is an adult who had mild COVID-19 (a few samples of this study predate the infection). Cell type and time point are not known. Sequenced: PBMCs or a T cell subset sorted from them (not recorded which). CDR3 nucleotides: TGTGCCAGCAGTGAAGATCACGGGAGCTCCTACGAGCAGTACTTC. Translating it yields CASSEDHGSSYEQYF.